Reported below is one T cell receptor (beta chain). Sequencing used immunoSEQ multiplex PCR; TCRdb keeps in-frame clones, though not all of them. The sample has approximately 160,000 clones, over 70% seen once. These data come from a study of blood T cell repertoires in COVID-19. Background on the study: The study drew acute and convalescent COVID-19 samples from the United States, Italy and Spain.

Germline CDR1 and CDR2: ENHRY and SYGVKD. Trimming cost V 8 bases and J 7 bases, with 26 bases left between them. This CDR3 contains 17 residues. The clonotype was recovered from a man aged 70-80 years with acute or convalescent COVID-19. Sequenced input: peripheral blood. This chain uses TRBV10-3 with TRBJ2-2; D might be TRBD1 (6 bases). The CDR3, as DNA: TGTGCCATCGGCACCTCCACCGGGACAACAACCGGCGGGGAGCTGTTTTTT. Residues: CAIGTSTGTTTGGELFF.